This note documents a single T cell receptor beta chain sequence. CDR1 MDHEN and CDR2 SYDVKM come from the germline V gene. This CDR3 comprises 14 residues. V was cut by 5 bases and J by 5 bases, with 15 bases left in between. The sample originates from a study of blood T cell repertoires in COVID-19. Sequencing used immunoSEQ multiplex PCR; TCRdb keeps in-frame clones, though not all of them. The table includes some 200,000 clones, 75% to 90% detected once. The chain uses TRBV28 and TRBJ1-1; weak D call: TRBD1 (6 bases). The receptor's source is a woman between 55 and 75 years old with acute or convalescent COVID-19. Sequenced: peripheral blood. CDR3 sequence (DNA): TGTGCCAGCAGTATTACAGGGAGTAGGACTGAAGCTTTCTTT. Translation: CASSITGSRTEAFF.